This T cell receptor (beta chain) was profiled in a study of Ad26.COV2.S vaccination and SARS-CoV-2 variants (dated by TCRdb to about 2021). Study-level background: Vaccine-arm donors were drawn from COV1001, a multicentre, randomized, double-blind, placebo-controlled phase I-IIa trial of Ad26.COV2.S in healthy adults. Ad26.COV2.S was administered intramuscularly at 5 x 10^10 or 1 x 10^11 viral particles, either as a single shot or as two shots given 56 days apart. TCRbeta repertoire sequencing served as the tool for gauging how specific and how broad the SARS-CoV-2-reactive T cell receptors were following Ad26.COV2.S vaccination. The TCR-sequenced set comprised approximately 30 samples: some 19 Ad26.COV2.S vaccine recipients, 5 placebo recipients and 8 SARS-CoV-2 convalescent individuals. Participants in the trial were split at random into five groups of five each, receiving low-dose or high-dose Ad26.COV2.S once or twice, or else placebo on both occasions. Investigators did not know the trial group allocation while performing experiments and assessing outcomes.

From cysteine to phenylalanine, the CDR3 is 18 amino acids long. Just the 54-base CDR3 DNA is kept, in frame starting at base 1. Reading the germline V gene (reference sequence) gives CDR1 PRHDT and CDR2 FYEKMQ. At the junction V is shortened by 4 bases and J by 0 bases, with 21 bases in between. The immunoSEQ Assay was used to sequence TCRbeta CDR3 regions. After extraction, genomic DNA underwent amplification by bias-controlled multiplex PCR, followed by high-throughput sequencing. The authors processed their data as follows. To quantify the absolute abundance of every unique TCRbeta CDR3 region, sequences were collapsed and filtered. T cell fraction was estimated by normalization of TCRbeta template counts to usable DNA, with usable DNA being measured through amplification of reference genes present in all nucleated cells. Repertoire TCRs were annotated as SARS-CoV-2-specific when V gene, CDR3 amino acid sequence and J gene were exactly matched to a known reactive TCR set. The reference SARS-CoV-2 TCR set came from MIRA and was filtered for enrichment in COVID-19-positive ImmuneCODE repertoires, removing public or cross-reactive TCRs. Drawing on the MIRA antigens, annotated TCRs were analysed further at the level of specific ORF or position within ORF. Breadth was defined as the number of annotated unique rearrangements divided by the total number of unique productive rearrangements, and depth was defined as the summed frequency of the annotated unique rearrangements. Group comparisons of TCR breadth used two-sided Wilcoxon rank-sum tests. TCRdb provides this immuneACCESS table in a form limited to in-frame rearrangements. Some clones are lacking; in checked studies, under half of them reflect an unresolved V gene, and why the rest are absent is not known. For V, J and clone size, that table is used; D and trimming come from the DNA. Across this sample there are 350,000 to 500,000 clones, with roughly 87% seen only once. The biggest ten clones account for around 4.5% of the sample.

General findings and caveats noted by the study authors: Substantial breadth of spike-specific CD8+ and CD4+ T cell responses was reported after vaccination. The authors noted that the TCR breadth and depth analyses may have underestimated total T cell responses. The study lacked the statistical power to compare responses across vaccine doses or regimens. Compared with placebo recipients, Ad26.COV2.S recipients showed higher spike-specific TCR breadth (P = 0.0014). Comparable non-spike TCR breadth was observed between vaccine and placebo recipients, consistent with only spike being contained in the vaccine.

The treatment or condition label here, explained by the study, means: some 20 received Ad26.COV2.S at low or high dose, single or two shots; several received placebo; per-sample allocation not given. Repertoires of vaccine and placebo recipients were sequenced from samples collected on day 63 after the first injection. Cohort 1b enrolled about two dozen adults aged 18-55 years at a single site in Boston, USA, between 29 July and 7 August 2020. Ad26.COV2.S was a replication-incompetent adenovirus type 26 vector that expressed a prefusion-stabilized SARS-CoV-2 spike protein derived from the original Wuhan strain. For this clone: Its antigen is unknown. The record has no base qualities; no much larger clone is one base away.

The V gene is TRBV13 and the J gene is TRBJ2-5; the D gene could be TRBD1 or TRBD2, each one agreeing over 6 bases. Sequenced here: peripheral blood, sampled in a trial of Ad26.COV2.S vaccine versus placebo. The sequence was collected from a person between 18 and 59 years old who received the Ad26.COV2.S COVID-19 vaccine or a placebo. The sequenced DNA is TGTGCCAGCAGCTCCGTGACAGGTAGAGGAGGGTACCAAGAGACCCAGTACTTC. This gives the protein CASSSVTGRGGYQETQYF.